The entry below gives a single TCR beta chain sequence along with its context. CDR3 length equals 15 residues. Germline loops: CDR1 SGDLS, CDR2 YYNGEE. The V gene end was trimmed by 0 bases and the J gene end by 4 bases; junction bases not matched to a gene: 6. This specimen belongs to a study of control samples from healthy donors and cancer patients. Using immunoSEQ multiplex PCR, the repertoire was profiled, and TCRdb retains in-frame clones only, with some absent. The sample yields under 200,000 clones, roughly 89% seen once. Material: blood. The receptor comes from a woman in her 30s in good health. This chain connects TRBV9 to TRBJ1-2; 7 nucleotides agree with TRBD1. CDR3 amino acids: CASSVATGQSYGYTF. The CDR3 nucleotides are TGTGCCAGCAGCGTAGCGACGGGACAGAGCTATGGCTACACCTTC.